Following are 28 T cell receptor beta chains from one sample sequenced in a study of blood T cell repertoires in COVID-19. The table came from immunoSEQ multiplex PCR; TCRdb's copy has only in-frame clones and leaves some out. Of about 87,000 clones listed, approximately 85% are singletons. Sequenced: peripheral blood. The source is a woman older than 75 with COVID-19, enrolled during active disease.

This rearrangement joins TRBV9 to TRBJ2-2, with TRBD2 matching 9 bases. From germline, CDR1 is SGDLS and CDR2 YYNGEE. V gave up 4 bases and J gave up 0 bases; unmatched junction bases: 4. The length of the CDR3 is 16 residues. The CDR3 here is CASSPRLAANTGELFF. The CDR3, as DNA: TGTGCCAGCAGCCCAAGACTAGCGGCGAACACCGGGGAGCTGTTTTTT.

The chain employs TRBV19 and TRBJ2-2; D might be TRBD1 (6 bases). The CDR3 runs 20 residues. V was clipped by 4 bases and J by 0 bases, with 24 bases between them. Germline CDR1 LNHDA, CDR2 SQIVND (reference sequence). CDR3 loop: CASSTKRWTETIPNTGELFF. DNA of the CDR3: TGTGCCAGTAGTACAAAACGATGGACAGAGACCATTCCGAACACCGGGGAGCTGTTTTTT.

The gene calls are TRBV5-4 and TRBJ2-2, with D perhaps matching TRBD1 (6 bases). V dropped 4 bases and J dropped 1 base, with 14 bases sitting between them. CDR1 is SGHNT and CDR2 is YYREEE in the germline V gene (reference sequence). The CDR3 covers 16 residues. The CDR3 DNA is TGTGCCAGCAGCCCCCCGGAACAGGGGAACACCGGGGAGCTGTTTTTT. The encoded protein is CASSPPEQGNTGELFF.

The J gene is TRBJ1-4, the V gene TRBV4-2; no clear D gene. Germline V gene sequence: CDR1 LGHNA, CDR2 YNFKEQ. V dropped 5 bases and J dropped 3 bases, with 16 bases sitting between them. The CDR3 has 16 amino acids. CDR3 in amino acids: CASSVDVGRPNEKLFF. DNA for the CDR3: TGTGCCAGCAGCGTAGACGTCGGGAGGCCTAATGAAAAACTGTTTTTT.

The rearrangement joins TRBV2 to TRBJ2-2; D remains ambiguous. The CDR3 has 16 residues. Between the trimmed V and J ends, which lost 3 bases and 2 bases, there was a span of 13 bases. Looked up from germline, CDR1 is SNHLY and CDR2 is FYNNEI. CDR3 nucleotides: TGTGCCAGCAGTGACACCCCAGTTATAAACACCGGGGAGCTGTTTTTT. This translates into CASSDTPVINTGELFF.

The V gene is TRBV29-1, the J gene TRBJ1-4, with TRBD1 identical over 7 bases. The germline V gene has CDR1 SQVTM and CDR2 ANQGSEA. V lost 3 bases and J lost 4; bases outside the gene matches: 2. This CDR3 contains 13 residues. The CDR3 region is CSVEGQYNEKLFF. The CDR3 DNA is TGCAGCGTTGAGGGACAGTATAATGAAAAACTGTTTTTT.

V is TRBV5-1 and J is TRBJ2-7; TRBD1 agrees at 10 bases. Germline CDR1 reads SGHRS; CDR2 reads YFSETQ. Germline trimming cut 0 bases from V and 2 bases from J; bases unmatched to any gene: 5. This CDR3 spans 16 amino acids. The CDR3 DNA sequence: TGCGCCAGCAGCTTGGAGGGGACAGGGGCCACCTACGAGCAGTACTTC. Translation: CASSLEGTGATYEQYF.

CDR3: CATSVSGLRLAGKETQYF. The DNA of the CDR3 is TGTGCCACCAGTGTGTCCGGACTCCGACTAGCGGGGAAAGAGACCCAGTACTTC. The chain uses TRBV24-1 and TRBJ2-5; 11 nucleotides agree with TRBD2. V gave up 5 bases and J gave up 3 bases; unmatched junction bases: 13. The length of the CDR3 is 18 residues. CDR1 is KGHDR, CDR2 SFDVKD, per germline.

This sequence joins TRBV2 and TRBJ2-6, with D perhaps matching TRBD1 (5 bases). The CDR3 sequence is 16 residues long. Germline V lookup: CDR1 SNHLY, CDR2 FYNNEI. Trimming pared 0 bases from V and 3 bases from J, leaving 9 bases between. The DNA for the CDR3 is TGTGCCAGCAGTGAAGCTGGCAGGGTTGGGGCCAACGTCCTGACTTTC. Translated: CASSEAGRVGANVLTF.

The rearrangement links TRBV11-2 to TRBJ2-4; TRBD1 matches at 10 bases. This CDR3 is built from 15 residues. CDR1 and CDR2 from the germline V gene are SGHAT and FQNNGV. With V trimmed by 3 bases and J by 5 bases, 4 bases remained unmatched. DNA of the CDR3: TGTGCCAGCAGCTTCCGACAGGGGGCGGAAAACATTCAGTACTTC. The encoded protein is CASSFRQGAENIQYF. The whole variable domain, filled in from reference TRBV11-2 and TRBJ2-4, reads EAGVAQSPRYKIIEKRQSVAFWCNPISGHATLYWYQQILGQGPKLLIQFQNNGVVDDSQLPKDRFSAERLKGVDSTLKIQPAKLEDSAVYLCASSFRQGAENIQYFGAGTRLSVL.

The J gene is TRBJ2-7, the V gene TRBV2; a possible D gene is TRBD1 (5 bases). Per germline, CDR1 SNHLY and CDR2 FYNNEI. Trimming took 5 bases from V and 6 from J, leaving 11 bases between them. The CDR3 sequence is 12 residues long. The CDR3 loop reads CASSSQGAEQYF. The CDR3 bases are TGTGCCAGCAGTTCGCAAGGGGCCGAGCAGTACTTC.

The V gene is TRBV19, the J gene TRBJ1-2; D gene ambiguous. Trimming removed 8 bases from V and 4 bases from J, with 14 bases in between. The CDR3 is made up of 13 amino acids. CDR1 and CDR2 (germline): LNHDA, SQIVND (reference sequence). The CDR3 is CASETTTAYGYTF. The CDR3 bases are TGTGCCAGTGAGACGACTACAGCCTATGGCTACACCTTC.

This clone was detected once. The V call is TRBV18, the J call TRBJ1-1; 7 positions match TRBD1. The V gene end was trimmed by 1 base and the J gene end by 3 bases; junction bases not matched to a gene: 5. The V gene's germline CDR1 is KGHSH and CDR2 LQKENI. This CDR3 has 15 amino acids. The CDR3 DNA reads TGTGCCAGCTCACCACTAGGGGGCGCGGACACTGAAGCTTTCTTT. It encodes CASSPLGGADTEAFF.

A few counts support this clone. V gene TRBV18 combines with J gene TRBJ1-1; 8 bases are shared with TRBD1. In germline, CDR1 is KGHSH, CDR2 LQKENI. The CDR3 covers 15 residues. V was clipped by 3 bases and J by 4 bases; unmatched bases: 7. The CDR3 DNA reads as TGTGCCAGCTCACCGGCAGGGGGCGAGAGCACTGAAGCTTTCTTT. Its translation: CASSPAGGESTEAFF.

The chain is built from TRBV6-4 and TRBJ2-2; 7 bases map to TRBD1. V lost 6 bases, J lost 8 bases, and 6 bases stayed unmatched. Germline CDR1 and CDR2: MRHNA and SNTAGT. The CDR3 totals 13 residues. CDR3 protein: CASSGQAGGELFF. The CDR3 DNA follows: TGTGCCAGCAGCGGACAGGCTGGTGGGGAGCTGTTTTTT.

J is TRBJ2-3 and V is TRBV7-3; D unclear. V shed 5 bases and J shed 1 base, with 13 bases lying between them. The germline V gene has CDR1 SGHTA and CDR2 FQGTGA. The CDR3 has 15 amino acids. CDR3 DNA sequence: TGTGCCAGCAGCCCCCGACTCTCGGGCACAGATACGCAGTATTTT. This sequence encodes CASSPRLSGTDTQYF.

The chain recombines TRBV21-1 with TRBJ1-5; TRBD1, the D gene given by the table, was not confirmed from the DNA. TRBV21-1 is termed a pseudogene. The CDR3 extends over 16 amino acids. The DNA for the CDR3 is TGTGCCAGCAGCAACCCGAACAGGGGAGAGATTCAGCCCCAGCATTTT. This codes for CASSNPNRGEIQPQHF.

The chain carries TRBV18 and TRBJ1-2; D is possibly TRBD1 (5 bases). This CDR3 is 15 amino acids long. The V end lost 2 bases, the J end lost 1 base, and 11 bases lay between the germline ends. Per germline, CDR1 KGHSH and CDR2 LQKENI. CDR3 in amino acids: CASSPSPGYNYGYTF. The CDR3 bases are TGTGCCAGCTCACCATCTCCAGGGTATAACTATGGCTACACCTTC.

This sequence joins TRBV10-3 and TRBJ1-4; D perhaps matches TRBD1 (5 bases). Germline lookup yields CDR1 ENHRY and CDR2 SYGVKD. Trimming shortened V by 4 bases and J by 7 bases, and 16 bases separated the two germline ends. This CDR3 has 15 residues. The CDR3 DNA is TGTGCCATCAGTGCCGGCGGGGGGGTAGGTGAAAAACTGTTTTTT. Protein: CAISAGGGVGEKLFF.

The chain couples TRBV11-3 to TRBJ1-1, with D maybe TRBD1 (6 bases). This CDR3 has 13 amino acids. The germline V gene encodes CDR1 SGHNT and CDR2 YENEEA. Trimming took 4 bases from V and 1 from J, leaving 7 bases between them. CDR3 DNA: TGTGCCAGCAGCTCGGACAGGAACACTGAAGCTTTCTTT. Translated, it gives CASSSDRNTEAFF.

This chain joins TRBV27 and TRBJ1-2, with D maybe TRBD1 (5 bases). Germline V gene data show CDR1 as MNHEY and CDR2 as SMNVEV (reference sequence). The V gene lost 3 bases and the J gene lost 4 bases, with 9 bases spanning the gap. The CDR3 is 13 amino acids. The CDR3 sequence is CASSFRDSYGYTF. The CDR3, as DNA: TGTGCCAGCAGTTTCCGAGACAGCTATGGCTACACCTTC.

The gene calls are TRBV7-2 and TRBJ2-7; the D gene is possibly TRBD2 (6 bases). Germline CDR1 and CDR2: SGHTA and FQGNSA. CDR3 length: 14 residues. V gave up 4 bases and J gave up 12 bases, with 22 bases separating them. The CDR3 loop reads CASSSFGGLKPAYF. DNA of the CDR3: TGTGCCAGCAGCTCCTTCGGGGGACTGAAACCGGCGTACTTC.

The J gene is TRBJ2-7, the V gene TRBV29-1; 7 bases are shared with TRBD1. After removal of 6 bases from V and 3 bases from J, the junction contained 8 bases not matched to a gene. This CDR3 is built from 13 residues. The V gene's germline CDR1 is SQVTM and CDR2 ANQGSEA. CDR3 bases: TGCAGCGTGATTCGACAGGGAAACTACGAGCAGTACTTC. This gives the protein CSVIRQGNYEQYF.

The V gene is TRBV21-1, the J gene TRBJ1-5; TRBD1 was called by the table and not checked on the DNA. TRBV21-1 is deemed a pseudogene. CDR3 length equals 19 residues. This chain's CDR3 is CASSKGGVCDREINQPQHF. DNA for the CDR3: TGTGCCAGCAGCAAAGGCGGGGTGTGTGACAGGGAGATCAATCAGCCCCAGCATTTT.

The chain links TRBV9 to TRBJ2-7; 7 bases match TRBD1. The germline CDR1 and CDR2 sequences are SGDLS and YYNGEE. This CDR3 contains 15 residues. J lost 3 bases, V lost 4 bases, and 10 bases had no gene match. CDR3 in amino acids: CASSPTGQINYEQYF. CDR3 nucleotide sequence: TGTGCCAGCAGCCCGACAGGGCAAATCAACTACGAGCAGTACTTC.

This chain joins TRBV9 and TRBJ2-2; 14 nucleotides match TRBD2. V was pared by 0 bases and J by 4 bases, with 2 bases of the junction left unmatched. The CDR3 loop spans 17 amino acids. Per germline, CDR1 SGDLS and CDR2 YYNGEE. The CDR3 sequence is CASSVGTSGGTTGELFF. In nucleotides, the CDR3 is TGTGCCAGCAGCGTAGGGACTAGCGGGGGGACCACCGGGGAGCTGTTTTTT.

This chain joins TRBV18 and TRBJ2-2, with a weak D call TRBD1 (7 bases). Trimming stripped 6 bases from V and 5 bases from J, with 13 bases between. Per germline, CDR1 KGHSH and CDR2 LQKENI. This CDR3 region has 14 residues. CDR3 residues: CASSPGGGTGELFF. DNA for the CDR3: TGTGCCAGCTCCCCAGGGGGAGGAACCGGGGAGCTGTTTTTT. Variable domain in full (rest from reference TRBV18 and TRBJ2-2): NAGVMQNPRHLVRRRGQEARLRCSPMKGHSHVYWYRQLPEEGLKFMVYLQKENIIDESGMPKERFSAEFPKEGPSILRIQQVVRGDSAAYFCASSPGGGTGELFFGEGSRLTVL.

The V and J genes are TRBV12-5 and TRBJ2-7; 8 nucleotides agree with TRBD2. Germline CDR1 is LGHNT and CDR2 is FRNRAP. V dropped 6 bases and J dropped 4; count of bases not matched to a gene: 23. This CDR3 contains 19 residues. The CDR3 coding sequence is TGTGCTAGTGGGGCCGGCGGGAGGCTAGCGGGCCCCGGGCCTTACGAGCAGTACTTC. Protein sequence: CASGAGGRLAGPGPYEQYF.